This entry describes one T cell receptor beta chain. The sample belongs to a study of blood T cell repertoires in COVID-19. The CDR3 length is 13 residues. Authors' data handling: Using reference gene primer amplification, nucleated cell counts were estimated. Libraries were prepared by immunoSEQ multiplex PCR; TCRdb keeps only in-frame clonotypes and omits some of them. For V, J and clone size, that table is used; D and trimming come from the DNA. Altogether about 270,000 clones are present, 83% being singletons, with the ten largest covering over 9%. The sequenced material came from peripheral blood. The rearrangement uses TRBV21-1 and TRBJ2-3; the D call in the table, TRBD1, was not verified against the DNA. TRBV21-1 is deemed a pseudogene. This clonotype was sampled from a woman aged 50 to 60 who had recovered from COVID-19. As DNA, the CDR3 is TGTGCCAGCAGCGAGGGGGCGCCAGATACGCAGTATTTT. This sequence encodes CASSEGAPDTQYF.